The 5 T cell receptor beta chains in this list originate from one sample, sequenced in a study of blood T cells in healthy people across ages. Together with a sample-barcoded 5' primer, a J-beta primer mix was included in a second PCR lasting about 6 to 11 cycles. TCRdb analysed the 5' RACE reads with MiXCR anew, one entry per CDR3 protein. The sample includes hundreds of thousands of distinct CDR3 sequences, under 45% seen only once; the top ten take roughly 19%. Sequencing input: blood. The receptors were gathered from a man aged 55 to 70 in good health.

V gene TRBV20-1 combines with J gene TRBJ1-4; no clear D gene. Germline loops: CDR1 DFQATT, CDR2 SNEGSKA (reference sequence). V lost 2 bases and J lost 7, with 8 bases in between. This CDR3 region has 12 residues. The CDR3 sequence is CSARPDGEKLFF. CDR3 DNA: TGCAGTGCTAGACCGGACGGTGAAAAACTGTTTTTT.

The chain combines TRBV5-1 with TRBJ2-3; D is unresolved. The V and J ends lost 0 bases and 4 bases respectively, with 12 bases between them. The CDR3 contains 15 residues. CDR1 and CDR2 (germline): SGHRS, YFSETQ. CDR3 bases: TGCGCCAGCAGCTTGGAAGCACCAGTCGCAGATACGCAGTATTTT. It specifies CASSLEAPVADTQYF.

This clonotype was observed a handful of times. This chain links TRBV12-3 or TRBV12-4 with TRBJ2-1, with TRBD2 identical over 8 bases. This CDR3 region has 15 residues. The V gene end was trimmed by 4 bases and the J gene end by 4 bases; junction bases not matched to a gene: 6. The CDR3 DNA reads TGTGCCAGCAGTTCGAATGGCGGGAGGTACAATGAGCAGTTCTTC. Amino acid sequence: CASSSNGGRYNEQFF.

CDR3 sequence (DNA): TGTGCCAGCAGCTTCGGGGGGGCCGGTGGCTACACCTTC. Residues: CASSFGGAGGYTF. The chain combines TRBV5-5 with TRBJ1-2; TRBD1 is a possible D gene (6 bases). V was cut by 2 bases and J by 7 bases, with 12 bases left in between. The CDR3 contains 13 residues. Germline V gene lookup returns CDR1 SGHKS and CDR2 YYEKEE (reference sequence).

The rearrangement joins TRBV5-1 to TRBJ1-2; TRBD1 agrees at 11 bases. The CDR3 has 14 amino acids. V lost 4 bases to trimming and J lost 7 bases; unmatched junction nucleotides: 6. CDR1 is SGHRS, CDR2 YFSETQ, per germline. The CDR3 DNA reads as TGCGCCAGCAGCAAAGGACAGGGGGCCTTTGGCTACACCTTC. Its protein product is CASSKGQGAFGYTF.